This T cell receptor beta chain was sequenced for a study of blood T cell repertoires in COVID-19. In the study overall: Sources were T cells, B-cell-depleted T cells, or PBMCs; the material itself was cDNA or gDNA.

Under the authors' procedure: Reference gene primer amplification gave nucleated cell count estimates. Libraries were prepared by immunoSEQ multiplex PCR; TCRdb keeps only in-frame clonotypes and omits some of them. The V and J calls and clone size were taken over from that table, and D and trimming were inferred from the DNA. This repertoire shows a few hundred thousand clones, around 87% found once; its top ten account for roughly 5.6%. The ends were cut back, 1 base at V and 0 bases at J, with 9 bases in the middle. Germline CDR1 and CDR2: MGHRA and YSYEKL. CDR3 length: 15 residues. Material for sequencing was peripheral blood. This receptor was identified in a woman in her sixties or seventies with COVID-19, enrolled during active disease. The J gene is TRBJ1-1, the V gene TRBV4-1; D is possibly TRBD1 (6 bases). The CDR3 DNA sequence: TGCGCCAGCAGCCAAGTGACAGGTTTGAACACTGAAGCTTTCTTT. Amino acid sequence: CASSQVTGLNTEAFF.